This TCR beta chain is drawn from a study of T cell responses to AZD1222 COVID-19 vaccine. Profiling relied on immunoSEQ multiplex PCR, and the TCRdb table lists in-frame clones only, not all of them. The sample carries fewer than 200,000 clones, roughly 91% recorded once. Concerning this clone itself: Antigen unknown.

Germline V lookup: CDR1 MNHEY, CDR2 SMNVEV (reference sequence). This CDR3 is built from 11 residues. Trimming stripped 2 bases from V and 7 bases from J, with 5 bases between. Broader study findings: Clonal diversity was possibly underestimated; the donors were predominantly white British and more often female. Unmutated regions of variants are reportedly targeted by nearly half of spike-specific TCRs.

The chain links TRBV27 to TRBJ1-2; D gene ambiguous. The sequences come from peripheral blood, collected on day 0 of AZD1222 vaccination. This TCR was recovered from an adult in good health. The CDR3 bases are TGTGCCAGCAGTTTACCACGTGGCTACACCTTC. Translated: CASSLPRGYTF.